The sequence of this TCR beta chain was determined in a study of T cells in Graves' hyperthyroidism and ophthalmopathy. The overall study: Before any treatment, at initial diagnosis, peripheral blood was collected. Findings and caveats of the study: Blood also contained most expanded thyroid clonotypes above 0.001.

V lost 7 bases and J lost 6, with 9 bases in between. The CDR3 has 11 amino acids. Concerning this clonotype itself: Antigen specificity is unknown.

An absence of ophthalmopathy progression within 18 months meant stable Graves' hyperthyroidism. RNA transcripts provided the source from which TCR beta CDR3 regions were amplified. HTBI primers were used for first-round RT-PCR of the TCR CDR3. TCRdb analysed the multiplex PCR reads with MiXCR anew, one entry per CDR3 protein. The data contain about 420,000 distinct CDR3 sequences, around 13% of them singletons. This TCR was sampled from a woman aged 18-35 years with Graves' hyperthyroidism. Input material: blood. The chain is built from TRBV12-3 or TRBV12-4 and TRBJ2-5; D call uncertain. This chain's CDR3 is CASNSGKTQYF. The CDR3 bases are TGTGCCAGCAACTCTGGAAAGACCCAGTACTTC.